This passage covers 16 T cell receptor beta chains from one sample sequenced in a study of cytomegalovirus exposure and HLA in healthy donors. A multiplex PCR was run with 60 Vbeta primers and 13 Jbeta primers. The protocol was immunoSEQ multiplex PCR, while the TCRdb copy is restricted to in-frame clones and leaves out a portion. In the table there are over 80,000 clones, around 73% of which are singletons. Sequenced sample: PBMCs. These receptors all stem from a man aged 35 to 55 in good health and CMV-seronegative.

A few counts support this clone. The chain couples TRBV7-2 to TRBJ2-3; D possibly corresponds to TRBD1 (6 bases). Between the trimmed V and J ends, which lost 5 bases and 0 bases, there was a span of 12 bases. The CDR3 length is 15 residues. Germline-derived CDR1 and CDR2 are SGHTA and FQGNSA. The CDR3 loop is CASSTGTASTDTQYF. The CDR3 bases are TGTGCCAGCAGCACAGGGACGGCGAGCACAGATACGCAGTATTTT.

V and J are TRBV9 and TRBJ2-2; D might be TRBD1 (6 bases). CDR1 and CDR2 from the germline V gene are SGDLS and YYNGEE. Trimming took 3 bases from V and 3 from J, leaving 15 bases between them. The CDR3 extends over 16 amino acids. CDR3 protein: CASSAPKHRDTGELFF. For the CDR3, the DNA is TGTGCCAGCAGCGCACCAAAACACAGGGACACCGGGGAGCTGTTTTTT.

The chain uses TRBV2 and TRBJ1-5; TRBD1 matches 9 bases. The CDR3 contains 14 residues. With V trimmed by 6 bases and J by 11 bases, 11 bases remained unmatched. Germline CDR1 and CDR2: SNHLY and FYNNEI. The CDR3 spells CASSPLGQGMAQHF. In DNA, the CDR3 is TGTGCCAGCAGCCCCTTAGGACAGGGGATGGCCCAGCATTTT.

The chain carries TRBV19 and TRBJ2-3; 9 nucleotides align to TRBD1. The trim removed 8 bases at V and 4 bases at J, leaving 34 bases unmatched. The CDR3 totals 23 residues. From germline, CDR1 is LNHDA and CDR2 SQIVND (reference sequence). This CDR3 reads CASLGQGIRGSERDYSGADTQYF. The CDR3 coding sequence is TGTGCCAGTCTCGGACAGGGGATAAGGGGAAGTGAACGGGACTATAGCGGCGCAGATACGCAGTATTTT.

The V call is TRBV18, the J call TRBJ2-7, with 8 bases lining up with TRBD1. J gave up 0 bases and V 3 bases, and 7 bases lay outside the gene matches. From germline, CDR1 is KGHSH and CDR2 LQKENI. The CDR3 runs 16 residues. The CDR3, as DNA: TGTGCCAGCTCACCGCCGGGACAGGTGCCCTCCTACGAGCAGTACTTC. Protein sequence: CASSPPGQVPSYEQYF.

A note on this clone: An end of the junction does not agree with germline; a read error may underlie this. The chain uses TRBV19 and TRBJ1-5, with D tentatively TRBD1 (5 bases). The length of the CDR3 is 14 residues. Germline CDR1 and CDR2: LNHDA and SQIVND (reference sequence). CDR3 DNA: TGTGCCAGTAGTATAAGGGACTGGGATCAACCCCAGCATTTT. Translation gives CASSIRDWDQPQHF.

In this sample, this clone turned up a few times. The genes are TRBV19 and TRBJ2-7, with a tentative D call TRBD2 (6 bases). CDR3 length: 11 amino acids. Germline V gene lookup returns CDR1 LNHDA and CDR2 SQIVND (reference sequence). V lost 6 bases and J 10 bases, leaving 13 bases between the germline ends. The CDR3, as DNA: TGTGCCAGTAGGGCCATAGCGGTTCAGTACTTC. Protein sequence: CASRAIAVQYF. Variable domain in full (rest from reference TRBV19 and TRBJ2-7): DGGITQSPKYLFRKEGQNVTLSCEQNLNHDAMYWYRQDPGQGLRLIYYSQIVNDFQKGDIAEGYSVSREKKESFPLTVTSAQKNPTAFYLCASRAIAVQYFGPGTRLTVT.

V and J are TRBV18 and TRBJ2-3; 7 bases fit TRBD2. Germline CDR1 KGHSH, CDR2 LQKENI. The CDR3 is 13 residues long. With 6 bases clipped from V and 10 bases from J, the junction kept 10 bases outside the gene matches. The CDR3 DNA reads as TGTGCCAGCTCCCCGTCGGGGGAGGGGTCGCAGTATTTT. As protein: CASSPSGEGSQYF.

The chain has TRBV7-2 and TRBJ2-7, with D perhaps TRBD2 (5 bases). Trimming left V 0 bases short and J 8 bases short, with 11 bases between. In germline, CDR1 is SGHTA, CDR2 FQGNSA. The CDR3 totals 13 residues. The CDR3 sequence is CASSLALTGKQYF. DNA of the CDR3: TGTGCCAGCAGCTTAGCACTAACGGGGAAGCAGTACTTC.

V usage is TRBV5-1 and J usage is TRBJ2-7; TRBD2 aligns across 12 bases. V shed 4 bases, J shed 3 bases, and the junction held 5 bases outside the gene matches. Germline V lookup: CDR1 SGHRS, CDR2 YFSETQ. The length of the CDR3 is 15 residues. The CDR3 coding sequence is TGCGCCAGCAGCCGGACTAGCGGGGAGCTCTACGAGCAGTACTTC. Translating it yields CASSRTSGELYEQYF. The whole variable domain, filled in from reference TRBV5-1 and TRBJ2-7, reads KAGVTQTPRYLIKTRGQQVTLSCSPISGHRSVSWYQQTPGQGLQFLFEYFSETQRNKGNFPGRFSGRQFSNSRSEMNVSTLELGDSALYLCASSRTSGELYEQYFGPGTRLTVT.

V usage is TRBV11-2 and J usage is TRBJ2-7; 7 nucleotides agree with TRBD1. V shed 4 bases, J shed 0 bases, and the junction held 6 bases outside the gene matches. This CDR3 spans 15 amino acids. Germline V gives CDR1 SGHAT, CDR2 FQNNGV. Written as DNA, the CDR3 is TGTGCCAGCAGCTCACCGGGACAGAGCTCCTACGAGCAGTACTTC. Its translation: CASSSPGQSSYEQYF.

CDR3 residues: CAISESNRHSYNSPLHF. The DNA for the CDR3 is TGTGCCATCAGTGAGTCGAACCGCCACTCGTATAATTCACCCCTCCACTTT. The V gene is TRBV10-3, the J gene TRBJ1-6; no firm D call. Deletions cut 0 bases from V and 4 bases from J, with 13 bases between. CDR1 and CDR2 (germline): ENHRY, SYGVKD. This CDR3 region has 17 residues.

This clone has a handful of counts. V gene TRBV28 combines with J gene TRBJ1-4; 8 positions agree with TRBD1. Germline V gene data show CDR1 as MDHEN and CDR2 as SYDVKM. The CDR3 runs to 13 residues. V gave up 3 bases and J gave up 11 bases; unmatched junction bases: 5. The CDR3 bases are TGTGCCAGCAGTTTGGGGGACAGGCTGAAACTGTTTTTT. Translated, it gives CASSLGDRLKLFF.

V usage is TRBV5-1 and J usage is TRBJ2-2, with 8 bases identical to TRBD1. V lost 4 bases, J lost 6 bases, and 14 bases stayed unmatched. Germline-derived CDR1 and CDR2 are SGHRS and YFSETQ. The CDR3 has 17 amino acids. CDR3 nucleotides: TGCGCCAGCAGCCGGCACCAAGGACAGGGAGAACCCGGGGAGCTGTTTTTT. Its protein product is CASSRHQGQGEPGELFF.

The chain carries TRBV5-4 and TRBJ2-7; no clear D. CDR3 size: 14 residues. Trimming stripped 0 bases from V and 0 bases from J, with 7 bases between. Germline V lookup: CDR1 SGHNT, CDR2 YYREEE (reference sequence). CDR3: CASSLAVASYEQYF. DNA of the CDR3: TGTGCCAGCAGCTTGGCCGTAGCCTCCTACGAGCAGTACTTC.

This clone was found a few times. V is TRBV29-1 and J is TRBJ1-1; 10 positions match TRBD1. The CDR3 is made up of 14 amino acids. From germline, CDR1 is SQVTM and CDR2 ANQGSEA. Unmatched junction bases numbered 10, after V lost 6 bases and J lost 6 bases. The CDR3 sequence: CSVGGQGMGAEAFF. In DNA form, the CDR3 reads TGCAGCGTAGGGGGACAGGGGATGGGGGCTGAAGCTTTCTTT. Together with reference TRBV29-1 and TRBJ1-1, the CDR3 gives the full variable domain: SAVISQKPSRDICQRGTSLTIQCQVDSQVTMMFWYRQQPGQSLTLIATANQGSEATYESGFVIDKFPISRPNLTFSTLTVSNMSPEDSSIYLCSVGGQGMGAEAFFGQGTRLTVV.